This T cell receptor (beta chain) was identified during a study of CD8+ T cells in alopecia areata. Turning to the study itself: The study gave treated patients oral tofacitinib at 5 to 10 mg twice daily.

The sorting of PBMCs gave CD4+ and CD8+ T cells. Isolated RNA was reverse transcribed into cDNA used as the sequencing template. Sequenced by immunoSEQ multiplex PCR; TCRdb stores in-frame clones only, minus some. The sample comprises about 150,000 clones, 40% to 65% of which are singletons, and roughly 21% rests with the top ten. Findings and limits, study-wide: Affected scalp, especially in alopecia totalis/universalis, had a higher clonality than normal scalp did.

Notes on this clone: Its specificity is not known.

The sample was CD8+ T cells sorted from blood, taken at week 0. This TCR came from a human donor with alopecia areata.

CDR3 DNA sequence: TGTGCCAGCGGCCAGGGGCCGCAAGAGGGTAGGCCCCAGCATTTT. Its protein product is CASGQGPQEGRPQHF. The chain combines TRBV9 with TRBJ1-5; D is possibly TRBD1 (6 bases). V lost 7 bases, J lost 9 bases, and 23 bases lay in between. Germline CDR1 is SGDLS and CDR2 is YYNGEE. The length of the CDR3 is 15 residues. Supplemented by reference TRBV9 and TRBJ1-5, the full variable domain reads DSGVTQTPKHLITATGQRVTLRCSPRSGDLSVYWYQQSLDQGLQFLIQYYNGEERAKGNILERFSAQQFPDLHSELNLSSLELGDSALYFCASGQGPQEGRPQHFGDGTRLSIL.